This is a list of T cell receptor beta chains from one sample in a study of blood T cell repertoires in COVID-19. Sequencing used immunoSEQ multiplex PCR; TCRdb keeps in-frame clones, though not all of them. The sample lists 250,000 to 300,000 clones, approximately 87% occurring once. Sequencing was done on a sample of peripheral blood. The receptors here all came from a woman younger than 45 with COVID-19, enrolled during active disease. Both conserved end residues are part of each CDR3. Each record gives: CDR3 protein, CDR3 DNA, J gene, V gene, clone size, D gene. D genes are given only for firm matches. Clone sizes are given selectively: once, few, many, or a class where the clone is expanded.

CDR3: CASSPLGGVVEQYF; DNA: TGTGCCAGTAGTCCCCTGGGGGGTGTTGTCGAGCAGTACTTC; J: TRBJ2-7; V: TRBV19; size: -; D: -
CDR3: CASSAGQGIHQPQHF; DNA: TGTGCCAGTAGTGCCGGACAGGGGATTCATCAGCCCCAGCATTTT; J: TRBJ1-5; V: TRBV19; size: -; D: TRBD1
CDR3: CASVGWGGVDTEAFF; DNA: TGCGCCAGCGTCGGGTGGGGGGGCGTCGACACTGAAGCTTTCTTT; J: TRBJ1-1; V: TRBV10-2; size: few; D: -
CDR3: CASSLVAGGYNEQFF; DNA: TGCGCCAGCAGCTTGGTGGCAGGGGGGTACAATGAGCAGTTCTTC; J: TRBJ2-1; V: TRBV5-1; size: -; D: -
CDR3: CASSLRVEQYF; DNA: TGTGCCAGCAGTCTGAGGGTCGAGCAGTACTTC; J: TRBJ2-7; V: TRBV12-3/TRBV12-4; size: once; D: -
CDR3: CASSEYLLAGTYEQYF; DNA: TGCGCCAGCAGTGAGTACCTACTAGCGGGGACCTACGAGCAGTACTTC; J: TRBJ2-7; V: TRBV10-2; size: -; D: TRBD2
CDR3: CASSHNLGGGYEQYF; DNA: TGCGCCAGCAGCCACAATTTGGGGGGGGGCTACGAGCAGTACTTC; J: TRBJ2-7; V: TRBV4-1; size: once; D: TRBD2
CDR3: CASSPRDRPYNEQFF; DNA: TGTGCCAGCAGCCCCCGGGACAGACCTTACAATGAGCAGTTCTTC; J: TRBJ2-1; V: TRBV7-9; size: -; D: TRBD1
CDR3: CASSHSRDEQYF; DNA: TGCGCCAGCAGCCATAGCAGGGACGAGCAGTACTTC; J: TRBJ2-7; V: TRBV4-1; size: -; D: -
CDR3: CASRYESGPSPLHF; DNA: TGTGCCAGCAGATATGAATCGGGTCCCTCACCCCTCCACTTT; J: TRBJ1-6; V: TRBV6-5; size: -; D: -
CDR3: CASSQAQVEYF; DNA: TGCGCCAGCAGCCAAGCACAGGTGGAGTATTTT; J: TRBJ2-3; V: TRBV4-1; size: -; D: -
CDR3: CAISEAGGTYNEQFF; DNA: TGTGCCATCAGTGAGGCGGGGGGTACCTACAATGAGCAGTTCTTC; J: TRBJ2-1; V: TRBV10-3; size: -; D: TRBD2
CDR3: CASSPGTGVFTGELFF; DNA: TGTGCCAGCAGCCCCGGGACAGGGGTATTCACCGGGGAGCTGTTTTTT; J: TRBJ2-2; V: TRBV7-8; size: -; D: TRBD1
CDR3: CASSPDRAGNTIYF; DNA: TGCGCCAGCAGCCCTGACAGGGCTGGAAACACCATATATTTT; J: TRBJ1-3; V: TRBV5-1; size: -; D: TRBD1
CDR3: CASSQGTSGGLRGWTQYF; DNA: TGCGCCAGCAGCCAAGGGACTAGCGGGGGCCTACGAGGTTGGACCCAGTACTTC; J: TRBJ2-5; V: TRBV4-1; size: -; D: TRBD2
CDR3: CASTREAYGYTF; DNA: TGTGCCAGCACGAGAGAGGCCTATGGCTACACCTTC; J: TRBJ1-2; V: TRBV12-3/TRBV12-4; size: -; D: -
CDR3: CASSPRALYGYTF; DNA: TGTGCCAGCAGCCCCAGGGCTCTTTATGGCTACACCTTC; J: TRBJ1-2; V: TRBV14; size: few; D: -
CDR3: CASRGSGESRNYGYTF; DNA: TGTGCCAGCAGGGGGTCAGGGGAGTCGAGAAACTATGGCTACACCTTC; J: TRBJ1-2; V: TRBV2; size: -; D: -
CDR3: CASSLWLAGGDEQFF; DNA: TGTGCCAGCAGCTTATGGCTAGCGGGGGGTGATGAGCAGTTCTTC; J: TRBJ2-1; V: TRBV7-9; size: -; D: TRBD2
CDR3: CASTLAGGPGGFF; DNA: TGTGCCAGCACCCTAGCGGGGGGGCCGGGTGGTTTCTTC; J: TRBJ2-1; V: TRBV2; size: -; D: TRBD2
CDR3: CSASETGRGETQYF; DNA: TGCAGTGCTAGTGAGACAGGGCGAGGAGAGACCCAGTACTTC; J: TRBJ2-5; V: TRBV20-1; size: -; D: TRBD1
CDR3: CASSSGYSGANVLTF; DNA: TGTGCCAGCAGTTCGGGGTACTCTGGGGCCAACGTCCTGACTTTC; J: TRBJ2-6; V: TRBV28; size: -; D: -
CDR3: CASSLPPRDRGYSGELFF; DNA: TGCGCCAGCAGCTTGCCCCCCCGGGACAGGGGGTACTCCGGGGAGCTGTTTTTT; J: TRBJ2-2; V: TRBV5-1; size: -; D: TRBD1
CDR3: CASSFRGSSSYEQYF; DNA: TGTGCCAGCAGTTTTCGGGGGTCGAGCTCCTACGAGCAGTACTTC; J: TRBJ2-7; V: TRBV28; size: few; D: -
CDR3: CASSPLAGGYNEQFF; DNA: TGTGCCAGCAGCCCCCTAGCGGGGGGGTACAATGAGCAGTTCTTC; J: TRBJ2-1; V: TRBV5-5; size: once; D: TRBD2
CDR3: CASRETGGPYGYTF; DNA: TGTGCCAGCAGGGAGACAGGGGGGCCCTATGGCTACACCTTC; J: TRBJ1-2; V: TRBV6-5; size: -; D: TRBD1
CDR3: CASSMNYGSYEQYF; DNA: TGTGCCAGTAGTATGAACTACGGTTCCTACGAGCAGTACTTC; J: TRBJ2-7; V: TRBV19; size: -; D: -
CDR3: CASSQGSGPQGAQYF; DNA: TGTGCCAGCAGCCAAGGCTCCGGACCTCAAGGGGCCCAGTACTTC; J: TRBJ2-5; V: TRBV3-1/TRBV3-2; size: many; D: -
CDR3: CASSFSGGTYEQYF; DNA: TGTGCCAGCAGCTTTAGCGGGGGTACCTACGAGCAGTACTTC; J: TRBJ2-7; V: TRBV7-2; size: -; D: TRBD2
CDR3: CASTRGRDSNQPQHF; DNA: TGTGCCAGCACCAGAGGAAGAGATAGCAATCAGCCCCAGCATTTT; J: TRBJ1-5; V: TRBV2; size: -; D: -
CDR3: CASRNRGPSYGYTF; DNA: TGTGCCAGCAGAAACAGGGGGCCTTCCTATGGCTACACCTTC; J: TRBJ1-2; V: TRBV6-5; size: few; D: TRBD1
CDR3: CASSIEDTVGTEAFF; DNA: TGTGCCAGTAGTATAGAGGACACGGTGGGCACTGAAGCTTTCTTT; J: TRBJ1-1; V: TRBV19; size: -; D: -
CDR3: CASRLAGGPLDTQYF; DNA: TGTGCCAGCAGGTTAGCGGGGGGGCCTTTGGATACGCAGTATTTT; J: TRBJ2-3; V: TRBV5-4; size: -; D: TRBD2
CDR3: CAVGEALGENIQYF; DNA: TGTGCCGTAGGGGAAGCACTTGGGGAAAACATTCAGTACTTC; J: TRBJ2-4; V: TRBV2; size: -; D: -
CDR3: CASSSGQGDNEQFF; DNA: TGTGCCAGCAGTTCGGGACAGGGGGACAATGAGCAGTTCTTC; J: TRBJ2-1; V: TRBV28; size: -; D: TRBD1
CDR3: CATSGQGTSYEQYF; DNA: TGTGCCACCAGTGGGCAGGGGACCTCCTACGAGCAGTACTTC; J: TRBJ2-7; V: TRBV24-1; size: -; D: -
CDR3: CASTYLPRVGNEQFF; DNA: TGCGCCAGCACCTACCTCCCCAGGGTAGGCAATGAGCAGTTCTTC; J: TRBJ2-1; V: TRBV5-1; size: once; D: -
CDR3: CAWRGGIGAFF; DNA: TGTGCCTGGAGGGGGGGGATTGGTGCTTTCTTT; J: TRBJ1-1; V: TRBV30; size: -; D: -
CDR3: CASSIEDPYRLKAFF; DNA: TGTGCCAGTAGTATCGAAGATCCCTACCGCTTGAAAGCTTTCTTT; J: TRBJ1-1; V: TRBV19; size: -; D: -
CDR3: CASSAPGVGRDSYVNTIYF; DNA: TGTGCCAGCAGTGCCCCGGGTGTAGGCCGTGACAGCTATGTAAACACCATATATTTT; J: TRBJ1-3; V: TRBV6-1; size: -; D: -
CDR3: CASSSPRTGNHYGYTF; DNA: TGTGCCAGCAGTTCCCCACGGACAGGCAACCACTATGGCTACACCTTC; J: TRBJ1-2; V: TRBV27; size: once; D: TRBD1
CDR3: CARPWTPYNEQFF; DNA: TGTGCCAGGCCTTGGACTCCCTACAATGAGCAGTTCTTC; J: TRBJ2-1; V: TRBV21-1; size: once; D: -
CDR3: CASRGRGTDTQYF; DNA: TGCGCCAGCAGGGGTCGGGGCACAGATACGCAGTATTTT; J: TRBJ2-3; V: TRBV10-2; size: -; D: -
CDR3: CASSPDYYNEQFF; DNA: TGCGCCAGCAGCCCCGACTACTACAATGAGCAGTTCTTC; J: TRBJ2-1; V: TRBV5-1; size: -; D: -
CDR3: CATTMGQGRHNEQFF; DNA: TGTGCCACCACCATGGGACAGGGGAGGCACAATGAGCAGTTCTTC; J: TRBJ2-1; V: TRBV24-1; size: -; D: TRBD1
CDR3: CASSYTTYEQYF; DNA: TGTGCCAGCAGCTACACTACCTACGAGCAGTACTTC; J: TRBJ2-7; V: TRBV5-6; size: -; D: -
CDR3: CASSHRGIAEAFF; DNA: TGTGCCAGCAGCCACAGGGGCATCGCTGAAGCTTTCTTT; J: TRBJ1-1; V: TRBV5-6; size: -; D: TRBD1
CDR3: CASSTTGAGDSPLHF; DNA: TGTGCCAGCAGCACCACAGGTGCAGGGGATTCACCCCTCCACTTT; J: TRBJ1-6; V: TRBV7-9; size: many; D: -
CDR3: CASSPLTELYEQYF; DNA: TGTGCCAGCAGTCCGTTGACAGAGCTCTACGAGCAGTACTTC; J: TRBJ2-7; V: TRBV27; size: -; D: -
CDR3: CASSFRDRGRPGTEAFF; DNA: TGTGCCAGCAGCTTCCGCGACAGGGGGCGTCCAGGCACTGAAGCTTTCTTT; J: TRBJ1-1; V: TRBV7-2; size: -; D: TRBD1
CDR3: CASSPHAASGSSYEQYF; DNA: TGTGCCAGCAGCCCGCACGCGGCTAGCGGGAGCTCCTACGAGCAGTACTTC; J: TRBJ2-7; V: TRBV3-1/TRBV3-2; size: few; D: TRBD2
CDR3: CASSLGRGDSQETQYF; DNA: TGTGCCAGCAGCTTAGGCCGCGGGGACAGCCAAGAGACCCAGTACTTC; J: TRBJ2-5; V: TRBV7-6; size: once; D: -
CDR3: CASSVTGFEQYF; DNA: TGTGCCAGCAGTGTTACAGGGTTCGAGCAGTACTTC; J: TRBJ2-7; V: TRBV25-1; size: -; D: -